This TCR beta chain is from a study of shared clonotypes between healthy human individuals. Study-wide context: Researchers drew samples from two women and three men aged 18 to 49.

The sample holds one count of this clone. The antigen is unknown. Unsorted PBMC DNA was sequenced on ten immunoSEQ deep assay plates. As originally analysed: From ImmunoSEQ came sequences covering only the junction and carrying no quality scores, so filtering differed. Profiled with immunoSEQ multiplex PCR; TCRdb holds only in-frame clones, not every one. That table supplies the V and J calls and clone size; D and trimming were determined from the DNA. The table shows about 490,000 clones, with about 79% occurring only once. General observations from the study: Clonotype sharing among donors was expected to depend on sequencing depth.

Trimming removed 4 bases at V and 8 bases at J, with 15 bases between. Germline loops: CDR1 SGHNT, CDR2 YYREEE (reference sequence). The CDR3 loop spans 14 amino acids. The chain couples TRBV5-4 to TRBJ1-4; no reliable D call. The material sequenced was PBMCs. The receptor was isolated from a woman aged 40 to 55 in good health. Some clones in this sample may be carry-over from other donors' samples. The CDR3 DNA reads TGTGCCAGCAGCCTAGGACGGGCGGGAGAAAAACTGTTTTTT. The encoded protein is CASSLGRAGEKLFF. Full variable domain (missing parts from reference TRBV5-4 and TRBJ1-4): ETGVTQSPTHLIKTRGQQVTLRCSSQSGHNTVSWYQQALGQGPQFIFQYYREEENGRGNFPPRFSGLQFPNYSSELNVNALELDDSALYLCASSLGRAGEKLFFGSGTQLSVL.